These 30 T cell receptor beta chains were sequenced from one sample in a study of Graves' ophthalmopathy and Graves' hyperthyroidism. Investigators amplified TCR beta CDR3 regions from RNA transcripts. Scientists carried out first-round RT-PCR using HTBI primers and then a second-round multiplex PCR. MiXCR was run by TCRdb on the multiplex PCR reads, yielding one entry per CDR3 protein. The table shows some 170,000 distinct CDR3 sequences, with roughly two fifths occurring only once. The sequenced material came from peripheral blood. The receptors here all came from a young man with Graves' ophthalmopathy.

This rearrangement joins TRBV20-1 to TRBJ1-5, with 10 bases that match TRBD1. Germline V gives CDR1 DFQATT, CDR2 SNEGSKA (reference sequence). This CDR3 is 14 amino acids long. V was pared by 0 bases and J by 6 bases, with 2 bases of the junction left unmatched. CDR3 in DNA: TGCAGTGCTAGAGAAGGACAGGGGGGTCAGCCCCAGCATTTT. Translating gives CSAREGQGGQPQHF.

This clonotype is classed as medium-sized (0.01 to 0.1%). The chain links TRBV19 to TRBJ2-7; 11 bases fit TRBD1. CDR3 size: 13 residues. Looked up from germline, CDR1 is LNHDA and CDR2 is SQIVND (reference sequence). Trimming at V came to 5 bases and at J to 3 bases, leaving 0 bases not matched to a gene. The CDR3 sequence: CASSGTGGYEQYF. For the CDR3, the DNA is TGTGCCAGTAGTGGGACAGGGGGCTACGAGCAGTACTTC.

This clonotype has ten or more counts. The chain combines TRBV28 with TRBJ2-2; possibly TRBD1 or TRBD2 for D (5 bases each). Per the germline V gene, CDR1 is MDHEN and CDR2 is SYDVKM. This CDR3 has 15 amino acids. The V end was cut by 6 bases, the J end by 1 base, with 12 bases between. CDR3: CASRTGTGNTGELFF. CDR3 sequence (DNA): TGTGCCAGCAGAACCGGGACGGGGAACACCGGGGAGCTGTTTTTT.

The CDR3 protein is CASSNAPRQGITEAFF. CDR3 nucleotides: TGTGCCAGCAGTAACGCTCCCCGACAGGGAATCACTGAAGCTTTCTTT. This chain links TRBV6-2 or TRBV6-3 with TRBJ1-1, with 7 bases identical to TRBD1. V dropped 5 bases and J dropped 4; count of bases not matched to a gene: 13. This CDR3 has 16 residues. CDR1 MNHEY and CDR2 SVGEGT come from the germline V gene.

There are many counts of this clonotype. V usage is TRBV6-5 and J usage is TRBJ2-7; D perhaps matches TRBD2 (6 bases). This CDR3 spans 15 amino acids. The germline V gene encodes CDR1 MNHEY and CDR2 SVGAGI. The V gene lost 2 bases and the J gene lost 3 bases, with 14 bases spanning the gap. CDR3 amino acids: CASSYTAGNLYEQYF. The DNA for the CDR3 is TGTGCCAGCAGTTACACAGCGGGCAACCTCTACGAGCAGTACTTC.

The chain is built from TRBV6-2 or TRBV6-3 and TRBJ2-3; no reliable D call. V was pared by 10 bases and J by 0 bases, with 11 bases between. The CDR3 is made up of 13 amino acids. CDR1 is MNHEY, CDR2 SVGEGT, per germline. CDR3 in amino acids: CATREGSTDTQYF. CDR3 in DNA: TGTGCCACCCGCGAAGGCAGCACAGATACGCAGTATTTT.

This clonotype showed up many times. The chain recombines TRBV13 with TRBJ2-7; D unclear. The CDR3 sequence is 13 residues long. Deletions cut 7 bases from V and 9 bases from J, with 19 bases between. The V gene's germline CDR1 is PRHDT and CDR2 FYEKMQ (reference sequence). CDR3 sequence (DNA): TGTGCCAGCACCTCCTCGGGTTGGGATGGGCAGTACTTC. This codes for CASTSSGWDGQYF.

The rearrangement joins TRBV20-1 to TRBJ1-6; D not resolved. The germline V gene encodes CDR1 DFQATT and CDR2 SNEGSKA (reference sequence). The CDR3 consists of 15 residues. V lost 3 bases and J lost 5, with 14 bases in between. For the CDR3, the DNA is TGCAGTGCTAGTTTGCCAGCCGCAGATAATTCACCCCTCCACTTT. Translating gives CSASLPAADNSPLHF.

This clonotype was counted many times. The V gene is TRBV11-1, the J gene TRBJ1-2; the D is unclear. The CDR3 totals 17 residues. Germline V gene sequence: CDR1 SGHAT, CDR2 FQDESV (reference sequence). Trimming left V 3 bases short and J 3 bases short, with 20 bases between. The CDR3: CASSFVATDVPHYGYTF. The CDR3 nucleotides read TGTGCCAGCAGCTTTGTTGCCACAGACGTCCCCCACTATGGCTACACCTTC.

This clonotype came up many times. The chain employs TRBV30 and TRBJ2-2, with 9 positions matching TRBD1. The CDR3 loop spans 16 amino acids. Germline CDR1 and CDR2: GTSNPN and SVGIG (reference sequence). The V and J ends lost 4 bases and 0 bases, in that order; junction bases with no gene match: 6. CDR3 nucleotides: TGTGCCTGGACCCGTGGGACAGGGCCGAACACCGGGGAGCTGTTTTTT. Translated, it gives CAWTRGTGPNTGELFF.

This chain joins TRBV27 and TRBJ2-7, with TRBD2 identical over 7 bases. CDR1 MNHEY and CDR2 SMNVEV come from the germline V gene (reference sequence). The CDR3 length is 14 residues. The ends lost 4 bases at V and 2 bases at J; junction bases unmatched: 5. CDR3 protein: CASSSMAGAYEQYF. The CDR3 bases are TGTGCCAGCAGTTCCATGGCGGGGGCCTACGAGCAGTACTTC.

This clonotype was observed once. The J gene is TRBJ2-7, the V gene TRBV28; TRBD2 matches at 13 bases. Germline lookup yields CDR1 MDHEN and CDR2 SYDVKM. V lost 4 bases, J lost 3 bases, and 6 bases stayed unmatched. The CDR3 runs 16 residues. The CDR3 reads CASSSLGTSGNYEQYF. DNA for the CDR3: TGTGCCAGCAGTTCGTTAGGGACTAGCGGGAACTACGAGCAGTACTTC. The full variable domain, in which reference TRBV28 and TRBJ2-7 provide the parts outside the CDR3, is DVKVTQSSRYLVKRTGEKVFLECVQDMDHENMFWYRQDPGLGLRLIYFSYDVKMKEKGDIPEGYSVSREKKERFSLILESASTNQTSMYLCASSSLGTSGNYEQYFGPGTRLTVT.

The table lists this clonotype with a few counts. The chain links TRBV12-3 or TRBV12-4 to TRBJ2-5, with 7 nucleotides matching TRBD2. The trim removed 8 bases at V and 2 bases at J, leaving 5 bases unmatched. CDR3 length: 13 residues. The CDR3 spells CASGGGPQETQYF. The CDR3, as DNA: TGTGCCAGCGGGGGAGGGCCACAAGAGACCCAGTACTTC.

This clonotype was recorded many times. The chain employs TRBV24-1 and TRBJ2-5; D unresolved. CDR1 and CDR2 (germline): KGHDR, SFDVKD. CDR3 size: 13 residues. The ends were cut back, 3 bases at V and 6 bases at J, with 10 bases in the middle. CDR3 nucleotide sequence: TGTGCCACCAGTGATCCCCGTAGGCAGACCCAGTACTTC. This translates into CATSDPRRQTQYF.

The rearrangement uses TRBV7-9 and TRBJ2-1; a weak D match, TRBD2 (5 bases). The CDR3 has 12 amino acids. V was trimmed by 1 base and J by 10 bases, leaving 8 bases between them. Per germline, CDR1 SEHNR and CDR2 FQNEAQ (reference sequence). DNA of the CDR3: TGTGCCAGCAGCTTAGTGGAGGACGAGCAGTTCTTC. This encodes CASSLVEDEQFF. Variable domain in full (rest from reference TRBV7-9 and TRBJ2-1): DTGVSQNPRHKITKRGQNVTFRCDPISEHNRLYWYRQTLGQGPEFLTYFQNEAQLEKSRLLSDRFSAERPKGSFSTLEIQRTEQGDSAMYLCASSLVEDEQFFGPGTRLTVL.

This clonotype was counted ten times or more. The chain carries TRBV12-3 or TRBV12-4 and TRBJ1-1; no definite D call. Trimming shortened V by 6 bases and J by 3 bases, and 14 bases separated the two germline ends. The CDR3 spans 14 residues. The CDR3 protein is CASRGGRIDTEAFF. CDR3 sequence (DNA): TGTGCCAGCAGGGGAGGACGGATCGACACTGAAGCTTTCTTT.

The V and J genes are TRBV28 and TRBJ2-2, with TRBD1 matching over 8 bases. This CDR3 has 18 residues. Germline CDR1 MDHEN, CDR2 SYDVKM. V lost 3 bases and J lost 3; bases outside the gene matches: 12. The CDR3 spells CASSLWATGVGDTGELFF. CDR3 bases: TGTGCCAGCAGTTTGTGGGCGACAGGGGTAGGGGACACCGGGGAGCTGTTTTTT. The variable domain in full, completed from reference TRBV28 and TRBJ2-2, reads DVKVTQSSRYLVKRTGEKVFLECVQDMDHENMFWYRQDPGLGLRLIYFSYDVKMKEKGDIPEGYSVSREKKERFSLILESASTNQTSMYLCASSLWATGVGDTGELFFGEGSRLTVL.

This sequence joins TRBV6-2 or TRBV6-3 and TRBJ2-7; 8 bases match TRBD2. CDR1 and CDR2 from the germline V gene are MNHEY and SVGEGT. This CDR3 is built from 16 residues. Unmatched junction bases numbered 4, after V lost 0 bases and J lost 0 bases. The CDR3 loop reads CASSYSWLAGSYEQYF. The CDR3 region has the DNA TGTGCCAGCAGTTACTCCTGGCTAGCGGGCTCCTACGAGCAGTACTTC.

The chain carries TRBV7-2 and TRBJ2-7, with TRBD1 matching over 8 bases. V dropped 7 bases and J dropped 6; count of bases not matched to a gene: 11. Germline V lookup: CDR1 SGHTA, CDR2 FQGNSA. The CDR3 is 14 residues long. CDR3 residues: CASIRDRGNGEQYF. CDR3 DNA: TGTGCCAGCATCCGCGACAGGGGTAATGGCGAGCAGTACTTC.

There are a few counts of this clonotype. This rearrangement joins TRBV28 to TRBJ2-2; 15 bases match TRBD2. CDR1 and CDR2 from the germline V gene are MDHEN and SYDVKM. Unmatched junction bases numbered 6, after V lost 6 bases and J lost 7 bases. The CDR3 length is 16 residues. The CDR3 spells CASRPGLAGGIGELFF. Here the CDR3 DNA reads TGTGCCAGCAGGCCCGGACTAGCGGGGGGGATCGGGGAGCTGTTTTTT.

This clonotype was counted many times. This chain joins TRBV19 and TRBJ2-5; 10 bases line up with TRBD1. The germline V gene encodes CDR1 LNHDA and CDR2 SQIVND (reference sequence). The CDR3 contains 14 residues. V lost 6 bases, J lost 4 bases, and 5 bases stayed unmatched. CDR3 DNA sequence: TGTGCCAGTAGCCCGACAGGGGGCGGAGAGACCCAGTACTTC. It specifies CASSPTGGGETQYF.

V gene TRBV6-2 or TRBV6-3 combines with J gene TRBJ2-5, with a tentative D call TRBD2 (5 bases). The CDR3 has 15 residues. The germline V and J ends were trimmed by 0 bases and 0 bases, with 8 bases remaining between them. From germline, CDR1 is MNHEY and CDR2 SVGEGT. The CDR3: CASSYSAGDQETQYF. In DNA, the CDR3 is TGTGCCAGCAGTTACTCGGCGGGTGACCAAGAGACCCAGTACTTC.

This clonotype was seen many times. The chain's CDR3 is CASSYTGGSSYEQYF. The DNA for the CDR3 is TGTGCCAGCAGTTACACAGGGGGCAGCTCCTACGAGCAGTACTTC. The chain uses TRBV6-5 and TRBJ2-7, with TRBD1 identical over 9 bases. The CDR3 runs to 15 residues. CDR1 and CDR2 (germline): MNHEY, SVGAGI. After removal of 2 bases from V and 0 bases from J, the junction contained 2 bases not matched to a gene.

This clonotype was seen many times. The CDR3 loop is CASGLKPGREFFGELFF. In DNA, the CDR3 is TGTGCTAGTGGTTTGAAGCCGGGGCGGGAGTTCTTCGGGGAGCTGTTTTTT. The rearrangement joins TRBV12-5 to TRBJ2-2; 7 bases are shared with TRBD2. Looked up from germline, CDR1 is LGHNT and CDR2 is FRNRAP. CDR3 size: 17 residues. V shed 2 bases and J 7 bases; nucleotides not matched to a gene: 13.

This clonotype was picked up many times. This chain joins TRBV7-6 and TRBJ1-1; D is unclear. Trimming stripped 2 bases from V and 3 bases from J, with 16 bases between. The CDR3 has 16 residues. CDR1 and CDR2 (germline): SGHVS, FNYEAQ. The CDR3 nucleotides read TGTGCCAGCAGCTTAAGCCCCTCGGGCAAGGACACTGAAGCTTTCTTT. It translates to CASSLSPSGKDTEAFF. The entire variable domain, with the rest obtained from reference TRBV7-6 and TRBJ1-1, is as follows: GAGVSQSPRYKVTKRGQDVALRCDPISGHVSLYWYRQALGQGPEFLTYFNYEAQQDKSGLPNDRFSAERPEGSISTLTIQRTEQRDSAMYRCASSLSPSGKDTEAFFGQGTRLTVV.

The chain employs TRBV6-2 or TRBV6-3 and TRBJ2-7, with TRBD2 matching 8 bases. The CDR3 contains 15 residues. The V and J ends lost 1 base and 1 base, in that order; junction bases with no gene match: 3. From germline, CDR1 is MNHEY and CDR2 SVGEGT. CDR3 sequence (DNA): TGTGCCAGCAGTTACTACCAGCGGGGGTCCTACGAGCAGTACTTC. As protein: CASSYYQRGSYEQYF.

The chain recombines TRBV19 with TRBJ1-1; D remains ambiguous. The CDR3 length is 14 residues. The germline V gene encodes CDR1 LNHDA and CDR2 SQIVND (reference sequence). Trimming removed 1 base from V and 0 bases from J, with 6 bases in between. The CDR3 protein is CASSIGQMNTEAFF. CDR3 DNA sequence: TGTGCCAGTAGTATAGGCCAGATGAACACTGAAGCTTTCTTT. Looking up the rest from reference TRBV19 and TRBJ1-1 gives the full variable domain: DGGITQSPKYLFRKEGQNVTLSCEQNLNHDAMYWYRQDPGQGLRLIYYSQIVNDFQKGDIAEGYSVSREKKESFPLTVTSAQKNPTAFYLCASSIGQMNTEAFFGQGTRLTVV.

The chain combines TRBV11-2 with TRBJ1-3; no definite D call. The CDR3 totals 14 residues. Germline V CDR1 and CDR2: SGHAT, FQNNGV. The germline V and J ends were trimmed by 5 bases and 0 bases, with 8 bases remaining between them. CDR3 in amino acids: CASSRDLSGNTIYF. CDR3 bases: TGTGCCAGCAGCCGCGATCTCTCTGGAAACACCATATATTTT.

This clonotype was observed at least ten times. The chain employs TRBV15 and TRBJ2-5, with 9 bases matching TRBD1. Germline V gene data show CDR1 as LNHNV and CDR2 as YYDKDF (reference sequence). This CDR3 region has 15 residues. The trim removed 0 bases at V and 7 bases at J, leaving 6 bases unmatched. The CDR3 protein is CATSRDGTGLGTQYF. The CDR3 DNA follows: TGTGCCACCAGCAGAGATGGGACAGGGCTCGGGACCCAGTACTTC.

This clonotype was recorded at least ten times. The V gene is TRBV27, the J gene TRBJ2-2; D is possibly TRBD2 (8 bases). Germline loops: CDR1 MNHEY, CDR2 SMNVEV (reference sequence). The CDR3 extends over 16 amino acids. Between the trimmed V and J ends, which lost 7 bases and 5 bases, there was a span of 20 bases. CDR3 loop: CASTANGRGHTGELFF. CDR3 bases: TGTGCCAGCACCGCCAACGGGAGGGGGCATACCGGGGAGCTGTTTTTT.